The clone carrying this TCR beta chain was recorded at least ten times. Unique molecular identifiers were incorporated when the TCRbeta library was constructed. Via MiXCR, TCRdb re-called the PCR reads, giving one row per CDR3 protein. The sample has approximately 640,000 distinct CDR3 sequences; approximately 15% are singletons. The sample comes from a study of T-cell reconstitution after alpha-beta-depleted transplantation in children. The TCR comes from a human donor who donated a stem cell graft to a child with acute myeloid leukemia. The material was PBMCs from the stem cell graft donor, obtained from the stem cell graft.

CDR3 nucleotide sequence: TGCAGCGTTTCAACCTCTGGGGCCAACGTCCTGACTTTC. Translating gives CSVSTSGANVLTF. This chain connects TRBV29-1 to TRBJ2-6, with D hard to call. Germline V gene lookup returns CDR1 SQVTM and CDR2 ANQGSEA. The V end lost 5 bases, the J end lost 0 bases, and 5 bases lay between the germline ends. This CDR3 is 13 amino acids long.